Sequencing of this T cell receptor (beta chain) was carried out in a study of blood T cell repertoires in COVID-19. Clones were read by immunoSEQ multiplex PCR, and TCRdb kept only the in-frame ones, dropping some. The table includes about 140,000 clones, approximately 78% detected once. CDR1 is WNHNN, CDR2 SYGVQD, per germline (reference sequence). CDR3 length: 14 residues. After removal of 8 bases from V and 4 bases from J, the junction contained 4 bases not matched to a gene. This sequence joins TRBV10-1 and TRBJ2-2, with 10 bases matching TRBD1. This TCR was sampled from a woman older than 75 with acute or convalescent COVID-19. Sequences were obtained from peripheral blood. The DNA of the CDR3 is TGCGCCAGCGCTCGGACAGGGGGCACCGGGGAGCTGTTTTTT. This gives the protein CASARTGGTGELFF.